The T cell receptor (beta chain) under discussion was sequenced for a study of cytomegalovirus exposure and HLA in healthy donors. A multiplex PCR was run with 60 Vbeta primers and 13 Jbeta primers. Profiled with immunoSEQ multiplex PCR; TCRdb holds only in-frame clones, not every one. The sample consists of 120,000 or so clones, roughly 76% of them appearing once. The germline gives CDR1 SGHDN, CDR2 FVKESK. The length of the CDR3 is 12 residues. V lost 3 bases and J 4 bases, leaving 5 bases between the germline ends. The chain has TRBV14 and TRBJ2-3; no reliable D call. The sample consisted of PBMCs. The source of this sequence is a man aged 25 to 40 in good health and CMV-seronegative. The CDR3 DNA reads as TGTGCCAGCAGCCACACTCCAGATACGCAGTATTTT. Translation gives CASSHTPDTQYF.